This T cell receptor beta chain came from a study of blood T cell repertoires in COVID-19. The age range of participants was about 18 to 100 years, with residence in more than 20 US areas. A case of COVID-19 had been met by exposed participants within 2 weeks before study entry. Method: immunoSEQ multiplex PCR; TCRdb's copy keeps in-frame clones and lacks some. Of approximately 300,000 clones listed, roughly 90% are singletons. Per the germline V gene, CDR1 is MNHEY and CDR2 is SMNVEV (reference sequence). The V and J ends lost 3 bases and 6 bases respectively, with 8 bases between them. This CDR3 region has 13 residues.

Sequenced: PBMCs or T cells enriched from blood (not recorded which). This clonotype was sampled from a woman aged 30 to 39 who had been exposed to COVID-19. This chain joins TRBV27 and TRBJ2-2; the D is unclear. The DNA of the CDR3 is TGTGCCAGCAGTTTCCGCGGATCCGGGGAGCTGTTTTTT. Amino acids: CASSFRGSGELFF.